This TCR beta chain was obtained from a study of blood T cell repertoires in COVID-19. For the study at large: There were acute and convalescent COVID-19 samples, and they came from the United States, Italy and Spain. T cells, B-cell-depleted T cells, or PBMCs provided the cDNA or gDNA that served as material.

Seattle participants joined during active infection and were tracked over time. The V and J ends lost 5 bases and 7 bases respectively, with 9 bases between them. From germline, CDR1 is MNHEY and CDR2 SVGAGI. The CDR3 extends over 12 amino acids. In the original workflow: Estimation of nucleated cell counts was performed using reference gene primer amplification. Sequencing was performed with immunoSEQ multiplex PCR; in TCRdb, only in-frame clones are kept and a portion is missing. V, J and clone size are those of that table, while D and trimming were read from the DNA. Of about 480,000 clones in the sample, approximately 90% were seen once. In its sample, this clone was seen once.

The clonotype was recovered from a woman aged 50 to 65 with COVID-19, enrolled during active disease. The sequencing input was peripheral blood. The V call is TRBV6-5, the J call TRBJ2-1; TRBD2 is a possible D gene (5 bases). CDR3 region: CASSLLGNEQFF. DNA for the CDR3: TGTGCCAGCAGTCTACTAGGAAATGAGCAGTTCTTC.